Listed here are 15 T cell receptor beta chains from one sample, sequenced in a study of blood T cell repertoires in COVID-19. Assay: immunoSEQ multiplex PCR; the TCRdb copy retains only in-frame clones and omits some. Of 200,000 to 250,000 clones in the sample, around 80% were seen once. The sample comprised peripheral blood. Source of these receptors: a human donor in a cohort sampled during active COVID-19.

On this clone itself: This specimen includes other DNA sequences encoding the same CDR3. This chain connects TRBV20-1 to TRBJ1-1, with 7 bases that match TRBD1. V was pared by 6 bases and J by 5 bases, with 3 bases of the junction left unmatched. The CDR3 extends over 11 amino acids. CDR1 and CDR2 (germline): DFQATT, SNEGSKA (reference sequence). The CDR3 region has the DNA TGCAGTGCCGGCAGGGGGACTGAAGCTTTCTTT. Translating it yields CSAGRGTEAFF.

The chain joins TRBV2 to TRBJ1-1; D is unresolved. This CDR3 is built from 15 residues. V was clipped by 1 base and J by 1 base, with 10 bases between them. Germline CDR1 and CDR2: SNHLY and FYNNEI. For the CDR3, the DNA is TGTGCCAGCAGTGAAGTTTCCGGGAGGAACACTGAAGCTTTCTTT. Translating it yields CASSEVSGRNTEAFF.

The V gene is TRBV30, the J gene TRBJ1-5, with a weak D call TRBD1 (6 bases). The CDR3 loop spans 13 amino acids. The germline V gene encodes CDR1 GTSNPN and CDR2 SVGIG (reference sequence). V was cut by 0 bases and J by 6 bases, with 9 bases left in between. CDR3 amino acids: CAWSVSGAQPQHF. CDR3 sequence (DNA): TGTGCCTGGAGTGTGTCAGGGGCTCAGCCCCAGCATTTT. The variable domain in full, with the rest retrieved from reference TRBV30 and TRBJ1-5, is SQTIHQWPATLVQPVGSPLSLECTVEGTSNPNLYWYRQAAGRGLQLLFYSVGIGQISSEVPQNLSASRPQDRQFILSSKKLLLSDSGFYLCAWSVSGAQPQHFGDGTRLSIL.

The gene calls are TRBV7-3 and TRBJ2-5, with D tentatively TRBD2 (6 bases). The CDR3 has 14 amino acids. Germline V gene sequence: CDR1 SGHTA, CDR2 FQGTGA. V lost 1 base, J lost 5 bases, and 11 bases lay in between. The CDR3 region has the DNA TGTGCCAGCAGCTTAAGTAGCGGAGGGGAGACCCAGTACTTC. Amino acid sequence: CASSLSSGGETQYF.

V gene TRBV6-2 or TRBV6-3 combines with J gene TRBJ2-7; D not resolved. In germline, CDR1 is MNHEY, CDR2 SVGEGT. The CDR3 has 11 residues. Between the trimmed V and J ends, which lost 2 bases and 11 bases, there was a span of 10 bases. CDR3 nucleotide sequence: TGTGCCAGCAGTTACAACTATTTCGAGTACTTC. This gives the protein CASSYNYFEYF.

The chain uses TRBV7-9 and TRBJ2-7, with 8 positions matching TRBD2. Trimming cost V 3 bases and J 2 bases; bases outside gene matches: 3. Germline values: CDR1 SEHNR, CDR2 FQNEAQ (reference sequence). CDR3 size: 14 residues. The CDR3 loop reads CASSFLAGTYEQYF. The CDR3 DNA follows: TGTGCCAGCAGCTTTCTAGCGGGTACCTACGAGCAGTACTTC. Full variable domain (remainder filled in from reference TRBV7-9 and TRBJ2-7): DTGVSQNPRHKITKRGQNVTFRCDPISEHNRLYWYRQTLGQGPEFLTYFQNEAQLEKSRLLSDRFSAERPKGSFSTLEIQRTEQGDSAMYLCASSFLAGTYEQYFGPGTRLTVT.

Comment on this clone: This sample includes further DNA sequences coding for the same CDR3. The chain recombines TRBV30 with TRBJ1-1; the D gene is possibly TRBD1 (6 bases). Germline V lookup: CDR1 GTSNPN, CDR2 SVGIG (reference sequence). Between the trimmed V and J ends, which lost 5 bases and 3 bases, there was a span of 10 bases. This CDR3 is built from 12 residues. This CDR3 is CAWRQDYTEAFF. The CDR3 DNA reads as TGTGCCTGGCGACAGGATTACACTGAAGCTTTCTTT.

The chain combines TRBV29-1 with TRBJ1-1, with 12 bases matching TRBD1. Looked up from germline, CDR1 is SQVTM and CDR2 is ANQGSEA. With V trimmed by 7 bases and J by 6 bases, 12 bases remained unmatched. There are 15 residues in the CDR3. This CDR3 reads CSDWGQGAIGAEAFF. The CDR3 coding sequence is TGCAGCGATTGGGGACAGGGGGCTATCGGGGCTGAAGCTTTCTTT.

The chain uses TRBV27 and TRBJ2-1; D may be TRBD2 (6 bases). The V gene lost 2 bases and the J gene lost 1 base, with 6 bases spanning the gap. The CDR3 contains 14 residues. Germline V gives CDR1 MNHEY, CDR2 SMNVEV (reference sequence). As DNA, the CDR3 is TGTGCCAGCAGTTTAGGGGGGTCCTACAATGAGCAGTTCTTC. Translating gives CASSLGGSYNEQFF.

The chain joins TRBV9 to TRBJ2-1, with D possibly being TRBD2 (5 bases). CDR1 and CDR2 from the germline V gene are SGDLS and YYNGEE. The CDR3 loop spans 15 amino acids. V lost 3 bases and J 0 bases, leaving 10 bases between the germline ends. CDR3: CASSELVASYNEQFF. CDR3 coding DNA: TGTGCCAGCAGCGAACTAGTAGCCTCCTACAATGAGCAGTTCTTC.

The V gene is TRBV18, the J gene TRBJ1-5, with a weak D call TRBD1 (6 bases). The CDR3 has 14 residues. Per germline, CDR1 KGHSH and CDR2 LQKENI. With 5 bases removed from V and 7 bases from J, the gap between germline ends came to 15 bases. The CDR3 spells CASSKAGERQPQHF. The DNA of the CDR3 is TGTGCCAGCTCAAAAGCAGGGGAGAGGCAGCCCCAGCATTTT.

This sequence joins TRBV15 and TRBJ1-3, with a tentative D call TRBD1 (5 bases). Germline V CDR1 and CDR2: LNHNV, YYDKDF (reference sequence). V was clipped by 1 base and J by 0 bases, with 7 bases between them. The length of the CDR3 is 15 residues. Here the CDR3 reads CATSRGQGSGNTIYF. CDR3 nucleotides: TGTGCCACCAGCAGAGGCCAGGGCTCTGGAAACACCATATATTTT.

In its sample, this clone was seen a few times. V and J are TRBV4-1 and TRBJ1-1; a possible D gene is TRBD1 (6 bases). The CDR3 consists of 14 residues. CDR1 is MGHRA and CDR2 is YSYEKL in the germline V gene. With 4 bases removed from V and 1 base from J, the gap between germline ends came to 10 bases. DNA for the CDR3: TGCGCCAGCAGCCGCACGACAGGGAACACTGAAGCTTTCTTT. Encoded protein: CASSRTTGNTEAFF.

V is TRBV7-2 and J is TRBJ1-1, with TRBD1 matching 9 bases. In germline, CDR1 is SGHTA, CDR2 FQGNSA. The V gene end was trimmed by 3 bases and the J gene end by 6 bases; junction bases not matched to a gene: 5. CDR3 length: 14 residues. CDR3 sequence: CASSLGQGSPEAFF. The DNA of the CDR3 is TGTGCCAGCAGCTTGGGACAGGGCTCTCCTGAAGCTTTCTTT.

This clone showed up just once. V and J are TRBV18 and TRBJ2-7; 7 bases match TRBD2. The CDR3 loop spans 16 amino acids. Per the germline V gene, CDR1 is KGHSH and CDR2 is LQKENI. Trimming removed 3 bases from V and 3 bases from J; junction bases left unmatched: 11. CDR3 nucleotides: TGTGCCAGCTCACCCACGGGGGGTCCACCCTACTACGAGCAGTACTTC. It encodes CASSPTGGPPYYEQYF.